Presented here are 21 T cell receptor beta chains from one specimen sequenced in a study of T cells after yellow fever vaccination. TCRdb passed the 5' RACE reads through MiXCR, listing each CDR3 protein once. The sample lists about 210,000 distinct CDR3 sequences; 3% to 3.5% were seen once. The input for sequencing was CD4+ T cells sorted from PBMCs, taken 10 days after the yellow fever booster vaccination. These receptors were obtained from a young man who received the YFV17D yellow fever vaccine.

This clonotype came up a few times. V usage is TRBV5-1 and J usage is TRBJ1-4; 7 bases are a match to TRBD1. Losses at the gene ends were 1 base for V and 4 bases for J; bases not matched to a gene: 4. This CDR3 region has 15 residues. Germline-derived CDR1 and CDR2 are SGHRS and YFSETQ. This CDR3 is CASSLRGQHNEKLFF. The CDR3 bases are TGCGCCAGCAGCTTGAGGGGGCAACATAATGAAAAACTGTTTTTT.

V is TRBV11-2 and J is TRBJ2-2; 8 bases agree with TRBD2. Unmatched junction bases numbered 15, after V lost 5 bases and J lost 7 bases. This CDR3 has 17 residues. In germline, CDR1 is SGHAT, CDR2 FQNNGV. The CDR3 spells CASSPGSGGGRDGELFF. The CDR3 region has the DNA TGTGCCAGCAGCCCTGGATCGGGGGGGGGCCGCGACGGGGAGCTGTTTTTT.

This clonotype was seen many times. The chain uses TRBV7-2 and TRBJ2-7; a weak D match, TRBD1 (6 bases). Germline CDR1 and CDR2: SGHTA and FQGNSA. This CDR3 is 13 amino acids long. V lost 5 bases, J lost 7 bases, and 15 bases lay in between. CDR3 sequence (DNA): TGTGCCAGCAGCCCAGGCAGGGGCAGGGAGCAGTACTTC. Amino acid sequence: CASSPGRGREQYF.

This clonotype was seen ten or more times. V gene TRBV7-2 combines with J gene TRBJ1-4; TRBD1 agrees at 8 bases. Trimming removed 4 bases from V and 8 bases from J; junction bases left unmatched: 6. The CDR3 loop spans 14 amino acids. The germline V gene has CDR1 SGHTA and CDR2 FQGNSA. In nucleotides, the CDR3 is TGTGCCAGCAGCTCCGGGACAGGTTTAGAAAAACTGTTTTTT. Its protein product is CASSSGTGLEKLFF.

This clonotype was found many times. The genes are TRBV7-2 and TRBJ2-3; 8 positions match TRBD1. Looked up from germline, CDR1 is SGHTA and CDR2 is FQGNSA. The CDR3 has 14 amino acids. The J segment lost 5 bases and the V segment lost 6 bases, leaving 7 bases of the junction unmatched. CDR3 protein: CASSARTGKDTQYF. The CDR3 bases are TGTGCCAGCAGTGCCCGGACAGGGAAAGATACGCAGTATTTT.

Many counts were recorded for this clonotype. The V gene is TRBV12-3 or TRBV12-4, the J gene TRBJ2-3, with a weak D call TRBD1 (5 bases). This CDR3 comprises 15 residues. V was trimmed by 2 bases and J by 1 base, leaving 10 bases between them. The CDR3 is CASSLSPGRTDTQYF. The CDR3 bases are TGTGCCAGCAGTTTATCACCAGGGCGCACAGATACGCAGTATTTT.

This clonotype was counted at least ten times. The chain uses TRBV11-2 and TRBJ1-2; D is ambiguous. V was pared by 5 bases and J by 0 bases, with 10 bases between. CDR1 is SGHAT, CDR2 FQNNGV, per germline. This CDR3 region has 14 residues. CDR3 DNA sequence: TGTGCCAGCAGCCCCCGCGTAGCTAACTATGGCTACACCTTC. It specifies CASSPRVANYGYTF.

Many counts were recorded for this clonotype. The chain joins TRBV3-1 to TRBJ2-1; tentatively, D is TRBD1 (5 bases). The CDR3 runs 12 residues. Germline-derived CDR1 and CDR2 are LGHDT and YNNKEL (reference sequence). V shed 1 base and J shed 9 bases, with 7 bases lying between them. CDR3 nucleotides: TGTGCCAGCAGCCAAGCTAGGGGTGAGCAGTTCTTC. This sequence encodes CASSQARGEQFF.

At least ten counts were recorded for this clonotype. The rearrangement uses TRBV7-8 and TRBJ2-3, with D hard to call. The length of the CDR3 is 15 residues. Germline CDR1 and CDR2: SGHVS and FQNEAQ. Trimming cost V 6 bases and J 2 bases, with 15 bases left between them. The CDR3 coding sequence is TGTGCCAGCAGGAGGTCCCGAACATACACAGATACGCAGTATTTT. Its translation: CASRRSRTYTDTQYF.

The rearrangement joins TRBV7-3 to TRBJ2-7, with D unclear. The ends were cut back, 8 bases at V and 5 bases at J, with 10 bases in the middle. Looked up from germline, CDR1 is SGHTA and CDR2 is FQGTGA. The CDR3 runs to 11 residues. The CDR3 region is CASFSADEQYF. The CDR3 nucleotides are TGTGCCAGCTTTTCCGCTGACGAGCAGTACTTC.

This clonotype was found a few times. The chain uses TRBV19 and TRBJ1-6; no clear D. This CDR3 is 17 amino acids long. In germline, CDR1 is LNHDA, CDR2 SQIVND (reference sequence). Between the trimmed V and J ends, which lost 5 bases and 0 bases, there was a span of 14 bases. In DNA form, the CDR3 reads TGTGCCAGTAGTCCCGACGGGATCAGCTCCTATAATTCACCCCTCCACTTT. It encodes CASSPDGISSYNSPLHF. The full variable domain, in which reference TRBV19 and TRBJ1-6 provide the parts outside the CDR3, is DGGITQSPKYLFRKEGQNVTLSCEQNLNHDAMYWYRQDPGQGLRLIYYSQIVNDFQKGDIAEGYSVSREKKESFPLTVTSAQKNPTAFYLCASSPDGISSYNSPLHFGNGTRLTVT.

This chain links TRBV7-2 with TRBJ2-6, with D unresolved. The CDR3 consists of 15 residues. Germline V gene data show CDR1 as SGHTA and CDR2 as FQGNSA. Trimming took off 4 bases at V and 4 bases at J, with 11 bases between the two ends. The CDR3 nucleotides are TGTGCCAGCAGCTCTCAACGTGCCGGGGCCAACGTCCTGACTTTC. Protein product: CASSSQRAGANVLTF.

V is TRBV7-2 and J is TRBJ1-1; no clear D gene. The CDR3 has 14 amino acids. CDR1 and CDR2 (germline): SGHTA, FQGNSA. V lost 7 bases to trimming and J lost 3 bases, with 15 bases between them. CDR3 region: CASILTREHTEAFF. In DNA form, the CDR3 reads TGTGCCAGCATACTAACGAGGGAGCACACTGAAGCTTTCTTT.

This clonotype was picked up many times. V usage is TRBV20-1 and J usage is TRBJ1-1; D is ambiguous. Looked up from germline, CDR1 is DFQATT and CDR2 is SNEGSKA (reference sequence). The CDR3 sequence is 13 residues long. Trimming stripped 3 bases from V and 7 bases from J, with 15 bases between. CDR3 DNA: TGCAGTGCTAGGAAGCAGGAGGTCGGTGAAGCTTTCTTT. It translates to CSARKQEVGEAFF.

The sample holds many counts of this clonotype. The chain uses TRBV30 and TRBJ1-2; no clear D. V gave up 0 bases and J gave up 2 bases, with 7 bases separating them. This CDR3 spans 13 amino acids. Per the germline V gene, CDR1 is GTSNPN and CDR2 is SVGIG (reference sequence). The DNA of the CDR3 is TGTGCCTGGAGTGTACAACCAAACTATGGCTACACCTTC. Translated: CAWSVQPNYGYTF.

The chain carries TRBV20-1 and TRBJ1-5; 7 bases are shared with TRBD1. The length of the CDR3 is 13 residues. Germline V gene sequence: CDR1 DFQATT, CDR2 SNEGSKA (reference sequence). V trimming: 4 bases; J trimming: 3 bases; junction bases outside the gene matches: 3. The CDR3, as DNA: TGCAGTGCTACGACAGGGATCAATCAGCCCCAGCATTTT. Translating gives CSATTGINQPQHF.

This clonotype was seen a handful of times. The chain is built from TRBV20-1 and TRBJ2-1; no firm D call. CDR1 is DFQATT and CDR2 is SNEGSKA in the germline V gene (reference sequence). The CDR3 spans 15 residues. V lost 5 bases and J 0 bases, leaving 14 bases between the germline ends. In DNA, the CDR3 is TGCAGTGCTCGTCAGATGGCAAGCTCCTACAATGAGCAGTTCTTC. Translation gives CSARQMASSYNEQFF.

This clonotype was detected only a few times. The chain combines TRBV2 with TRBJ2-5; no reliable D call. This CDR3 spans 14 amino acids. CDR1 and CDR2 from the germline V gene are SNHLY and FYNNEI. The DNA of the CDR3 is TGTGCAGTGGCGTTCACCGGCACTGGGGAGACCCAGTACTTC. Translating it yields CAVAFTGTGETQYF.

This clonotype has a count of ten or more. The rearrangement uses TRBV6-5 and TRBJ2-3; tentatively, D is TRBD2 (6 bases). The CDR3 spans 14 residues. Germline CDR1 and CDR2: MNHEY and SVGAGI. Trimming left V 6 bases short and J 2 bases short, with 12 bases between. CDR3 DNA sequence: TGTGCCAGCAGGGCTAGCGACGACACAGATACGCAGTATTTT. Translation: CASRASDDTDTQYF.

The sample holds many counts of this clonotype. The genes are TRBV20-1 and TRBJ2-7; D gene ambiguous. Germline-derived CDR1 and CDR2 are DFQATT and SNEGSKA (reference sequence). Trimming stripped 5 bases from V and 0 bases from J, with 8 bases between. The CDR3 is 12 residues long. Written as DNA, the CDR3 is TGCAGTGCTTCGGACGGCTCCTACGAGCAGTACTTC. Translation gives CSASDGSYEQYF.

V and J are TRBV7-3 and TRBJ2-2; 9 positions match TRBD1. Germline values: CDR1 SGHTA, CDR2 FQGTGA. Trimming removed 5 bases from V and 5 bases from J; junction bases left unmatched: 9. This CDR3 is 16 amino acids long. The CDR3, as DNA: TGTGCCAGCAGCCTGCTTGGGACAGGGAGGACCGGGGAGCTGTTTTTT. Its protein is CASSLLGTGRTGELFF.